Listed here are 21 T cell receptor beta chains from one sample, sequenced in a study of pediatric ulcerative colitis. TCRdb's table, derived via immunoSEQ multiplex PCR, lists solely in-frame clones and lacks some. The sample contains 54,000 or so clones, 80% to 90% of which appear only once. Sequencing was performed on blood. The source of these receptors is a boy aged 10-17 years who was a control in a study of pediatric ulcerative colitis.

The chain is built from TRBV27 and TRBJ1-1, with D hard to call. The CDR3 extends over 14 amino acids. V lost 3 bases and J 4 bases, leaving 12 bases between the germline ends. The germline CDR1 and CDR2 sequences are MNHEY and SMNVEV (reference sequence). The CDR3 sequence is CASSLGGRGTEAFF. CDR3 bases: TGTGCCAGCAGTTTGGGAGGTCGTGGCACTGAAGCTTTCTTT.

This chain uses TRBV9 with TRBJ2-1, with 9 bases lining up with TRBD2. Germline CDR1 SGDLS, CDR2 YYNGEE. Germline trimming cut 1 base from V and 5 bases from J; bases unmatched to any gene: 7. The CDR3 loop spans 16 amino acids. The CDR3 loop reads CASSVRSGGINNEQFF. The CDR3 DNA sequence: TGTGCCAGCAGCGTAAGAAGCGGGGGGATAAACAATGAGCAGTTCTTC.

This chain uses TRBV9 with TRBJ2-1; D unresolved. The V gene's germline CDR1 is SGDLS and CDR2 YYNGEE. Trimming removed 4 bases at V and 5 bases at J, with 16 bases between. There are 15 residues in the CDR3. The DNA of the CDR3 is TGTGCCAGCAGCTCCGGTCTGGGCGAACACAATGAGCAGTTCTTC. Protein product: CASSSGLGEHNEQFF.

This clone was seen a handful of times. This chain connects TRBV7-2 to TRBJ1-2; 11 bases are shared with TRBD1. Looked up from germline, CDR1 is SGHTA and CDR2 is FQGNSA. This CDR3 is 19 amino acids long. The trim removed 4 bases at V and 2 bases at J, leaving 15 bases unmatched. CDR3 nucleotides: TGTGCCAGCAGCTCCCGAACCAGGACAGGGGGCTTCGGGAACTATGGCTACACCTTC. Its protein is CASSSRTRTGGFGNYGYTF.

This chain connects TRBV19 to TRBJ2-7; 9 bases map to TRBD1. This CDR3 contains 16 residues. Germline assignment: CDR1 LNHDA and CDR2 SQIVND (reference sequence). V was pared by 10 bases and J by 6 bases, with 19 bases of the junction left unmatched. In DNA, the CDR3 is TGTGCCACCGGTGAGGGGATCGGACAGGGGCACCCCGAGCAGTACTTC. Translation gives CATGEGIGQGHPEQYF.

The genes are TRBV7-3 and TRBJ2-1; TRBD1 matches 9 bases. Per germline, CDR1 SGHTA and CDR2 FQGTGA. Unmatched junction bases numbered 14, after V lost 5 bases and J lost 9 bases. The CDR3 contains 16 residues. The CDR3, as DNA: TGTGCCAGCAGCCTCGTTCCGGGACAGGGAGAGGTTGAGCAGTTCTTC. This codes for CASSLVPGQGEVEQFF.

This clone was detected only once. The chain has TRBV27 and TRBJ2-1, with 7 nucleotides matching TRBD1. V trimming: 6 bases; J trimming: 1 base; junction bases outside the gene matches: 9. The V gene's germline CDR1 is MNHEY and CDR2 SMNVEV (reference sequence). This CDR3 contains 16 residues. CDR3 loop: CASRRGGLISYNEQFF. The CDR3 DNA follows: TGTGCCAGCAGGAGAGGGGGCCTCATATCCTACAATGAGCAGTTCTTC.

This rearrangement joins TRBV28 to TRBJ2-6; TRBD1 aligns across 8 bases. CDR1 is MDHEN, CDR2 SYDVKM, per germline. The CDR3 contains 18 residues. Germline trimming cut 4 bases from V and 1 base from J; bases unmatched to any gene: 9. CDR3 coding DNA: TGTGCCAGCAGTTCGATGACAGGGGCTGAGTCTGGGGCCAACGTCCTGACTTTC. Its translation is CASSSMTGAESGANVLTF.

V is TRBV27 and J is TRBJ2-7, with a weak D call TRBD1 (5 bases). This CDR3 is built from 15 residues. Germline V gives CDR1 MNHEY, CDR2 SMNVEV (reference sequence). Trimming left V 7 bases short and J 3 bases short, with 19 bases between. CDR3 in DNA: TGTGCCAGCAAGTTGAGGTTCAGGGCCGACTACGAGCAGTACTTC. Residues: CASKLRFRADYEQYF.

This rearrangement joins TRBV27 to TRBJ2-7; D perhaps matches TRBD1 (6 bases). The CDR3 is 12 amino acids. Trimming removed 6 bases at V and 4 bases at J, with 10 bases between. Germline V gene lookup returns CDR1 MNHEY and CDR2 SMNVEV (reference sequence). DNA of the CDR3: TGTGCCAGCAGGGACAGTGGGTACGAGCAGTACTTC. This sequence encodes CASRDSGYEQYF.

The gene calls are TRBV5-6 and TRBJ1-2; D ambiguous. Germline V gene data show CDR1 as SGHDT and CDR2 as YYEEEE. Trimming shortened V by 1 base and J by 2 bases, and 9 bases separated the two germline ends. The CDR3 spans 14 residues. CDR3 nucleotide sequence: TGTGCCAGCAGCTTGTTCCGCGGGAACTATGGCTACACCTTC. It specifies CASSLFRGNYGYTF.

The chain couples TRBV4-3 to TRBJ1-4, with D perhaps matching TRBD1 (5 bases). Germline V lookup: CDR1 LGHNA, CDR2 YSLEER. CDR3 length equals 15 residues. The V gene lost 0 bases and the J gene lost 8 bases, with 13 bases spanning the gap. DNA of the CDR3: TGCGCCAGCAGCCAAGAGGGGCAGGGAGGCGAAAAACTGTTTTTT. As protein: CASSQEGQGGEKLFF.

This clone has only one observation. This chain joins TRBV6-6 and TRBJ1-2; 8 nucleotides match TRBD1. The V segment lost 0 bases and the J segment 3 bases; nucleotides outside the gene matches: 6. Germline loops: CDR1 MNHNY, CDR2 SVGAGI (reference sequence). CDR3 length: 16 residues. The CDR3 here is CASSYSAGGIDYGYTF. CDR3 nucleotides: TGTGCCAGCAGTTACTCAGCAGGGGGCATCGACTATGGCTACACCTTC.

DNA for the CDR3: TGCGCCAGCAGCTTGGGACAGGGTTCCTACAATGAGCAGTTCTTC. As protein: CASSLGQGSYNEQFF. The rearrangement joins TRBV5-1 to TRBJ2-1; 7 bases map to TRBD1. This CDR3 has 15 amino acids. Germline trimming cut 0 bases from V and 1 base from J; bases unmatched to any gene: 1. Germline-derived CDR1 and CDR2 are SGHRS and YFSETQ. The full variable domain, rest sourced from reference TRBV5-1 and TRBJ2-1, is KAGVTQTPRYLIKTRGQQVTLSCSPISGHRSVSWYQQTPGQGLQFLFEYFSETQRNKGNFPGRFSGRQFSNSRSEMNVSTLELGDSALYLCASSLGQGSYNEQFFGPGTRLTVL.

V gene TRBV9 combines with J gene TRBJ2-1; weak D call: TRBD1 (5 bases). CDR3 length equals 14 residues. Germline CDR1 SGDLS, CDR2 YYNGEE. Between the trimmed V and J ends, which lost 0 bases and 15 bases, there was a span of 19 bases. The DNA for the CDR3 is TGTGCCAGCAGCGTAGAAGGGGAATACCACCCTTTGTTCTTC. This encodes CASSVEGEYHPLFF.

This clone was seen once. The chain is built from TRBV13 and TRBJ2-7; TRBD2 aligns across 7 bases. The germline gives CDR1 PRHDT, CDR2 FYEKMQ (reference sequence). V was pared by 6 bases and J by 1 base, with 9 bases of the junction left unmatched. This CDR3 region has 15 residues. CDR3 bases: TGTGCCAGCAGACAAGCGGGGAGACCATCCTACGAGCAGTACTTC. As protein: CASRQAGRPSYEQYF.

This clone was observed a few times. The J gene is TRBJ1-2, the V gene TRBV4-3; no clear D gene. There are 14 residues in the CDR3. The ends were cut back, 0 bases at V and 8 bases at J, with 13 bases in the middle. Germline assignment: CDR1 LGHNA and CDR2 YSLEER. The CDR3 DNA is TGCGCCAGCAGCCAAGATTTAGGCCGCCCGGGCTACACCTTC. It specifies CASSQDLGRPGYTF.

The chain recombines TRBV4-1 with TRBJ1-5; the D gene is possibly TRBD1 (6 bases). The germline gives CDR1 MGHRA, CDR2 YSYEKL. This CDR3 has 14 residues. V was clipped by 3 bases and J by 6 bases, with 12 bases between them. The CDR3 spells CASSQFVRGQPQHF. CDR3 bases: TGCGCCAGCAGCCAGTTCGTCAGGGGTCAGCCCCAGCATTTT.

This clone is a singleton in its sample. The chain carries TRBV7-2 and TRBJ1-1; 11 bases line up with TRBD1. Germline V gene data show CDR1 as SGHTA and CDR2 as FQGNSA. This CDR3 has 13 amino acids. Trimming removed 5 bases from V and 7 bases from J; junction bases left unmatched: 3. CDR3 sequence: CASSPGTGGEAFF. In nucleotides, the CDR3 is TGTGCCAGCAGCCCCGGGACAGGGGGTGAAGCTTTCTTT.

CDR3 residues: CASRYREGNTEAFF. The CDR3 DNA is TGTGCCAGCAGATACAGGGAGGGGAACACTGAAGCTTTCTTT. This rearrangement joins TRBV2 to TRBJ1-1; TRBD1 is a possible D gene (6 bases). Trimming shortened V by 6 bases and J by 1 base, and 12 bases separated the two germline ends. CDR1 and CDR2 (germline): SNHLY, FYNNEI. This CDR3 contains 14 residues. The variable domain in full, with the rest retrieved from reference TRBV2 and TRBJ1-1, is EPEVTQTPSHQVTQMGQEVILRCVPISNHLYFYWYRQILGQKVEFLVSFYNNEISEKSEIFDDQFSVERPDGSNFTLKIRSTKLEDSAMYFCASRYREGNTEAFFGQGTRLTVV.

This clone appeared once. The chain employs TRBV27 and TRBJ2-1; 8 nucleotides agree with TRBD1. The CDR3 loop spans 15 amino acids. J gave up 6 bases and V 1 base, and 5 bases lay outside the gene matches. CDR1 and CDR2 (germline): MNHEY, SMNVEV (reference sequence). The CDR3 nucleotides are TGTGCCAGCAGTTTATGGCAGGGGGCAGGCAATGAGCAGTTCTTC. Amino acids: CASSLWQGAGNEQFF.